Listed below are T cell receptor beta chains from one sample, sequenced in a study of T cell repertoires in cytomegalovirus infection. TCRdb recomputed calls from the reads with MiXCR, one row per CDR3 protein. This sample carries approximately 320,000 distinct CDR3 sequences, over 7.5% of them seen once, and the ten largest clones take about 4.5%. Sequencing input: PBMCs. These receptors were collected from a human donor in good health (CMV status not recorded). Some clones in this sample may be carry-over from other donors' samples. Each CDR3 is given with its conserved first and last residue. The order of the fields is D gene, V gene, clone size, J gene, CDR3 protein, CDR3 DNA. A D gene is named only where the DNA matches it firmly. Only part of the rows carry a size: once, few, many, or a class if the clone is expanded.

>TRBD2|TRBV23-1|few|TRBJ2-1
CASSQSRGLAAGGSYNEQFF
TGCGCCAGCAGTCAATCGAGAGGGCTAGCGGCCGGGGGGTCCTACAATGAGCAGTTCTTC
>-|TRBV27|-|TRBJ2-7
CASSGTPSSYEQYF
TGTGCCAGCAGTGGGACACCGAGCTCCTACGAGCAGTACTTC
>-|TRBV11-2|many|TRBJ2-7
CASRNPRTAKPYEQYF
TGTGCCAGCAGGAACCCGCGGACAGCCAAGCCCTACGAGCAGTACTTC
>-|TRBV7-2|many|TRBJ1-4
CASTPGQNEKLFF
TGTGCCAGCACCCCCGGGCAAAATGAAAAACTGTTTTTT
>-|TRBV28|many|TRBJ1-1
CASSPSSAGNTEAFF
TGTGCCAGCAGTCCTTCCTCTGCGGGGAACACTGAAGCTTTCTTT
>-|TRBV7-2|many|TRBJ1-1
CASSLGSNTEAFF
TGTGCCAGCAGCTTAGGGTCAAACACTGAAGCTTTCTTT
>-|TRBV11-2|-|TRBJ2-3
CASSLVLRSESTDTQYF
TGTGCCAGCAGCTTAGTGTTGCGGAGTGAAAGCACAGATACGCAGTATTTT
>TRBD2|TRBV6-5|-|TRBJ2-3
CASRLAGVPTDTQYF
TGTGCCAGCAGGCTAGCGGGAGTCCCCACAGATACGCAGTATTTT
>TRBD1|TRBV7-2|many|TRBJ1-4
CASSFQGANEKLFF
TGTGCCAGCAGCTTCCAGGGGGCTAATGAAAAACTGTTTTTT
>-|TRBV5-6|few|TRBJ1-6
CASSLGRSYNSPLHF
TGTGCCAGCAGCTTGGGTCGCTCCTATAATTCACCCCTCCACTTT
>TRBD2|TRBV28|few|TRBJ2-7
CASSSAGLVFSEQYF
TGTGCCAGCAGTTCCGCGGGACTAGTCTTCAGCGAGCAGTACTTC
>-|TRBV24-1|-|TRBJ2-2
CATSAAGRTGELFF
TGTGCCACCAGTGCGGCGGGGAGGACCGGGGAGCTGTTTTTT
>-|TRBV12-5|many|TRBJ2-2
CASGSPLGELFF
TGTGCTAGTGGTTCTCCATTGGGGGAGCTGTTTTTT
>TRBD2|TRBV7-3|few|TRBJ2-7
CASSLTGSGSSEQYF
TGTGCCAGCAGCTTAACGGGTAGCGGGAGTAGCGAGCAGTACTTC
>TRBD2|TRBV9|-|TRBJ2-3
CASSVVPSGSTDTQYF
TGTGCCAGCAGCGTAGTTCCTAGCGGGAGCACAGATACGCAGTATTTT
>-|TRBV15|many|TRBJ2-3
CATSRAADTQYF
TGTGCCACCAGCAGAGCCGCAGATACGCAGTATTTT
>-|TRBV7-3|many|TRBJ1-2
CASSPVGGVSYGYTF
TGTGCCAGCAGCCCAGTGGGGGGAGTGTCCTATGGCTACACCTTC
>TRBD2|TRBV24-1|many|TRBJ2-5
CATAGGGETQYF
TGTGCCACCGCGGGGGGAGGAGAGACCCAGTACTTC
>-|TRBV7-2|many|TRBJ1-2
CASSPELGLANYGYTF
TGTGCCAGCAGCCCAGAGTTAGGGTTAGCTAACTATGGCTACACCTTC
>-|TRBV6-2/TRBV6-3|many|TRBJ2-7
CASSHRGAEQYF
TGTGCCAGCAGTCACCGGGGGGCCGAGCAGTACTTC
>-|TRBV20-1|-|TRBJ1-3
CSARFSGNTIYF
TGCAGTGCTAGGTTCTCTGGAAACACCATATATTTT
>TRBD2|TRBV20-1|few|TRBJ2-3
CSARPSGSGGTDTQYF
TGCAGTGCTAGGCCTAGCGGGAGTGGTGGTACAGATACGCAGTATTTT
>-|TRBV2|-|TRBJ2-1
CASSEYLTNEQFF
TGTGCCAGCAGTGAATACCTGACCAATGAGCAGTTCTTC
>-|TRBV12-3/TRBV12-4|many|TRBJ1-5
CASNLDNSNQPQHF
TGTGCCAGCAACCTTGACAATAGCAATCAGCCCCAGCATTTT
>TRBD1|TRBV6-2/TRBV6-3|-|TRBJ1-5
CASSRNDRGSQPQHF
TGTGCCAGCAGCCGTAACGACAGGGGGTCTCAGCCCCAGCATTTT
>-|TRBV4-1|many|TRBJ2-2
CASSQGLVGTAGELFF
TGTGCCAGCAGCCAGGGCTTGGTTGGAACGGCCGGGGAGCTGTTTTTT
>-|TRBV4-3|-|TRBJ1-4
CASSQDGLPFATNEKLFF
TGCGCCAGCAGCCAAGATGGGCTCCCGTTTGCAACTAATGAAAAACTGTTTTTT
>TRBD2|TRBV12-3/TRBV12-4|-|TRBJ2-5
CASSFRIGSSGGAGETQYF
TGTGCCAGCAGTTTTAGGATCGGGTCTAGCGGGGGGGCCGGGGAGACCCAGTACTTC
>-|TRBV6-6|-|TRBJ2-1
CASSYSQRSNEQFF
TGTGCCAGCAGTTACTCGCAGCGCTCTAATGAGCAGTTCTTC
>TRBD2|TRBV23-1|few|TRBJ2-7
CASSQSGAKPGLHYEQYF
TGCGCCAGCAGTCAATCGGGAGCCAAACCGGGACTACACTACGAGCAGTACTTC
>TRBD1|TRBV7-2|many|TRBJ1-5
CASSLDRGSNQPQHF
TGTGCCAGCAGCTTAGACAGGGGTAGCAATCAGCCCCAGCATTTT
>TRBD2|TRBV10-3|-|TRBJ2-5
CAISGTSAETQYF
TGTGCCATCAGTGGGACTAGCGCGGAGACCCAGTACTTC
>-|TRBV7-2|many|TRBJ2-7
CASSLKTIGPQEQYF
TGTGCCAGCAGCTTGAAGACTATTGGGCCTCAGGAGCAGTACTTC
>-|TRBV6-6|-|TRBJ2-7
CASSLGARYEQYF
TGTGCCAGCAGTTTGGGGGCCCGGTACGAGCAGTACTTC
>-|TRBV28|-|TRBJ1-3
CASSFSWHTIYF
TGTGCCAGCAGTTTTTCTTGGCACACCATATATTTT
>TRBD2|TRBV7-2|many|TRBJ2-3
CASSYHDGTSGGRIDTQYF
TGTGCCAGCAGCTACCACGATGGGACTAGCGGGGGGCGGATAGATACGCAGTATTTT